Detailed here is one T cell receptor beta chain. Using immunoSEQ multiplex PCR, the repertoire was profiled, and TCRdb retains in-frame clones only, with some absent. In the table there are approximately 79,000 clones, about 91% of which are singletons. Between the trimmed V and J ends, which lost 0 bases and 10 bases, there was a span of 10 bases. Germline CDR1 SGHDT, CDR2 YYEEEE. The CDR3 has 12 residues. The record originates from a study of technical replicates of blood from a few donors. This receptor was identified in a human donor in good health. Input material: T cells isolated from PBMCs. The gene calls are TRBV5-6 and TRBJ1-1; D possibly corresponds to TRBD1 (5 bases). The CDR3 loop reads CASSLVGEGAFF. CDR3 nucleotide sequence: TGTGCCAGCAGCTTGGTGGGGGAGGGAGCTTTCTTT.